These 3 T cell receptor beta chains came from one sample sequenced in a study of CD8+ T cells in alopecia areata. After isolation, RNA underwent reverse transcription to generate cDNA as the sequencing template. The repertoire was sequenced with immunoSEQ multiplex PCR; TCRdb's copy has only in-frame clones and lacks some. The data show approximately 150,000 clones, approximately 56% seen once. Sequencing was performed on CD8+ T cells sorted from blood. The receptor set was obtained from a human donor in good health.

The gene calls are TRBV27 and TRBJ1-5; 8 bases fit TRBD1. This CDR3 is built from 15 residues. With V trimmed by 2 bases and J by 4 bases, 4 bases remained unmatched. Germline V gives CDR1 MNHEY, CDR2 SMNVEV (reference sequence). The CDR3 bases are TGTGCCAGCAGTTTAGCCGGACAGGGAAATCAGCCCCAGCATTTT. This sequence encodes CASSLAGQGNQPQHF.

The chain employs TRBV7-9 and TRBJ2-7, with D hard to call. The CDR3 runs to 18 residues. CDR1 and CDR2 (germline): SEHNR, FQNEAQ (reference sequence). Trimming shortened V by 0 bases and J by 0 bases, and 18 bases separated the two germline ends. Here the CDR3 DNA reads TGTGCCAGCAGCTTAGCATTCATAGACTTCGGACCCTCCTACGAGCAGTACTTC. It specifies CASSLAFIDFGPSYEQYF. Supplemented by reference TRBV7-9 and TRBJ2-7, the full variable domain reads DTGVSQNPRHKITKRGQNVTFRCDPISEHNRLYWYRQTLGQGPEFLTYFQNEAQLEKSRLLSDRFSAERPKGSFSTLEIQRTEQGDSAMYLCASSLAFIDFGPSYEQYFGPGTRLTVT.

The CDR3, as DNA: TGTGCCAGCAGACAAACAAACACCGGGGAGCTGTTTTTT. Its translation: CASRQTNTGELFF. The rearrangement joins TRBV5-4 to TRBJ2-2; D unclear. This CDR3 comprises 13 residues. V lost 5 bases and J lost 2, with 7 bases in between. Germline V gene lookup returns CDR1 SGHNT and CDR2 YYREEE (reference sequence).